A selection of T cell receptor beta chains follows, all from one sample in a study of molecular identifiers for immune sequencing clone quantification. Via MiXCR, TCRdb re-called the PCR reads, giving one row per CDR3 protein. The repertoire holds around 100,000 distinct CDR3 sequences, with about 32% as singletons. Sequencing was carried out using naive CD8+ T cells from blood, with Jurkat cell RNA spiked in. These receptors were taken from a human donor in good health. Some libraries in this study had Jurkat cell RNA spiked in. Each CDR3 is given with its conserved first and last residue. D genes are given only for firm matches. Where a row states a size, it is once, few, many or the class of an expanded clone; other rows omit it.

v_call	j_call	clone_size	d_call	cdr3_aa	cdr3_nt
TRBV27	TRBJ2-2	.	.	CASSLIAVTGELYF	TGTGCCAGCAGTTTAATAGCGGTCACCGGGGAGCTGTATTTT
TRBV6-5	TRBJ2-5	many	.	CASSYSAGGVETQYF	TGTGCCAGCAGTTACTCCGCAGGGGGGGTGGAGACCCAGTACTTC
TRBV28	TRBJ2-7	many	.	CASSGPRYEQYF	TGTGCCAGCAGTGGACCTCGCTACGAGCAGTACTTC
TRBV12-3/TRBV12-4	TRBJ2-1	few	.	CASSLGTGGNEQFF	TGTGCCAGCAGTTTAGGGACCGGGGGCAATGAGCAGTTCTTC
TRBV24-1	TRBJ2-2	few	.	CATSPGRRNTGELFF	TGTGCCACCAGCCCGGGACGGAGGAACACCGGGGAGCTGTTTTTT
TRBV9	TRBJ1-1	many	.	CASSVGPGYNTEAFF	TGTGCCAGCAGCGTAGGGCCCGGGTATAACACTGAAGCTTTCTTT
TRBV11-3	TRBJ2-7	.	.	CATGLIGITF	TGTGCCACGGGACTTATCGGGATCACCTTC
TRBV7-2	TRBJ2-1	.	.	CASSLITGTERYNEQFF	TGTGCCAGCAGCTTGATAACCGGGACTGAACGCTACAATGAGCAGTTCTTC
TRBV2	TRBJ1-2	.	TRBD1	CASSETGTGFGYTF	TGTGCCAGCAGTGAAACCGGGACAGGGTTTGGCTACACCTTC
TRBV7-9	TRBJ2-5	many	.	CASAPSAPGQETQYF	TGTGCCAGCGCCCCCAGCGCGCCCGGACAAGAGACCCAGTACTTC
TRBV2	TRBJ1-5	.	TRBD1	CASRTGTGANQPQHF	TGTGCCAGCAGAACCGGGACAGGGGCCAATCAGCCCCAGCATTTT
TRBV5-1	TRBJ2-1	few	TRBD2	CASSPWTSRSSSYNEQFF	TGCGCCAGCAGCCCCTGGACTAGTCGAAGTAGCTCCTACAATGAGCAGTTCTTC
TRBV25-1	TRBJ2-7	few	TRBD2	CASSETSVTTYEQYF	TGTGCCAGCAGTGAAACTAGCGTCACAACCTACGAGCAGTACTTC
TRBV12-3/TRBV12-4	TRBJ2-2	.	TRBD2	CASSGTSGRTAGELFF	TGTGCCAGCAGCGGGACTAGCGGGCGCACGGCCGGGGAGCTGTTTTTT
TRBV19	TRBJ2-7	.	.	CASAGAISYEQYF	TGTGCCAGCGCTGGGGCCATATCCTACGAGCAGTACTTC
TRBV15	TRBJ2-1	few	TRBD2	CATSRVGGLAGVGEQFF	TGTGCCACCAGCAGAGTTGGAGGACTAGCGGGAGTGGGTGAGCAGTTCTTC
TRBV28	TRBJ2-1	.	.	CASRALVTHNEQLF	TGTGCCAGCAGGGCCCTAGTTACCCACAATGAGCAGCTCTTC
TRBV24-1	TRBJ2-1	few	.	CATSDFGPSSYNEQFF	TGTGCCACCAGTGATTTCGGCCCGAGCTCCTACAATGAGCAGTTCTTC
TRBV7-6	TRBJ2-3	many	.	CASSPTFLVDTQYF	TGTGCCAGCAGTCCGACTTTCCTGGTGGATACGCAGTATTTT
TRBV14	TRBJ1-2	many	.	CASSHRDNWNYGYTF	TGTGCCAGCAGCCACCGGGACAACTGGAACTATGGCTACACCTTC
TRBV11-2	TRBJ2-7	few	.	CASSMNYEQYF	TGTGCCAGCAGCATGAACTACGAGCAGTACTTC
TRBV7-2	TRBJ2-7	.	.	CASSLALAGEQYF	TGTGCCAGCAGCTTAGCACTAGCTGGGGAGCAGTACTTC
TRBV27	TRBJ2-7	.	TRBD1	CASSLGGTGGEQYF	TGTGCCAGCAGTTTAGGCGGGACAGGGGGCGAGCAGTACTTC
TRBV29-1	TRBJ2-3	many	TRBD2	CSVWTSGSADTQYF	TGCAGCGTGTGGACTAGCGGGAGTGCAGATACGCAGTATTTT
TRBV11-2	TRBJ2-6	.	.	CASSLLTPSSGANVLTF	TGTGCCAGCAGCTTACTGACACCAAGCTCTGGGGCCAACGTCCTGACTTTC
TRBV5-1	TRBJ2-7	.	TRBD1	CASSTDRGHGEQYF	TGCGCCAGCAGCACGGACAGGGGGCATGGAGAGCAGTACTTC
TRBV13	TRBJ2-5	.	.	CASSSGPQETQYF	TGTGCCAGCAGCTCAGGACCGCAAGAGACCCAGTACTTC
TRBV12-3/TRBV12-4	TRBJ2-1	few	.	CASSFSTGTYNEQFF	TGTGCCAGCAGTTTTTCGACAGGAACCTATAATGAGCAGTTCTTC
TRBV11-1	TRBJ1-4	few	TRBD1	CASSFDREDEKLFF	TGTGCCAGCAGCTTCGACAGGGAAGATGAAAAACTGTTTTTT
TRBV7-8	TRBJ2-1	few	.	CASSLEEGVFYNEQFF	TGTGCCAGCAGCTTAGAGGAGGGAGTTTTCTACAATGAGCAGTTCTTC
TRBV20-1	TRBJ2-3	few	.	CSAVLEGATTDTQYF	TGCAGTGCTGTGCTCGAAGGGGCTACCACAGATACGCAGTATTTT
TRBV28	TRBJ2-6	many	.	CASNLGANVLTF	TGTGCCAGCAACCTGGGGGCCAACGTCCTGACTTTC
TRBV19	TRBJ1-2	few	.	CASSLTAGTLYGYTF	TGTGCCAGTAGTTTGACCGCCGGGACCCTCTATGGCTACACCTTC
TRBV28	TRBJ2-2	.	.	CASSLQTGPGELFF	TGTGCCAGCAGTCTACAAACAGGCCCCGGGGAGCTGTTTTTT
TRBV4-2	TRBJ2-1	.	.	CASGQIERNYNEQFF	TGTGCCAGCGGCCAAATCGAGCGGAACTACAATGAGCAGTTCTTC
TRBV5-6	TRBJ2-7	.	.	CASSLRTTSYEQYF	TGTGCCAGCAGCCTACGGACAACCTCCTACGAGCAGTACTTC
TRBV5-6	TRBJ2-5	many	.	CASSLQGGPTQYF	TGTGCCAGCAGCTTGCAGGGAGGTCCGACCCAGTACTTC
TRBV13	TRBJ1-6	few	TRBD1	CASSHYTGGGNSPLHF	TGTGCCAGCAGCCATTATACAGGGGGCGGCAATTCACCCCTCCACTTT
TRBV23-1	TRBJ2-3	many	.	CAGTGDLYRTSGATDTQYF	TGCGCCGGGACAGGGGATTTGTACAGAACTAGCGGGGCCACAGATACGCAGTATTTT
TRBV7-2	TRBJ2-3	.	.	CASGLAPTSTDTQYF	TGTGCCAGCGGCTTAGCCCCAACTAGCACAGATACGCAGTATTTT
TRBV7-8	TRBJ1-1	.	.	CAGSLVTGTPYLMNTEAFF	TGTGCCGGCAGCTTAGTTACAGGGACCCCATACCTCATGAACACTGAAGCTTTCTTT
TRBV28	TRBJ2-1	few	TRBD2	CASSLKRERPEEQFF	TGTGCCAGCAGTTTGAAGCGGGAGAGGCCGGAAGAGCAGTTCTTC
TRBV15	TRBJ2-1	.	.	CATSSFSYNEQFF	TGTGCCACCAGCAGCTTTTCCTACAATGAGCAGTTCTTC
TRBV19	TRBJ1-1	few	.	CASNSGVVTEAFF	TGTGCCAGTAACTCAGGGGTGGTAACTGAAGCTTTCTTT
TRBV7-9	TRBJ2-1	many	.	CASSSGPGENNEQFF	TGTGCCAGCAGCAGTGGGCCCGGAGAGAACAATGAGCAGTTCTTC
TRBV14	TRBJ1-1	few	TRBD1	CASSQWTGEAAFF	TGTGCCAGCAGCCAATGGACAGGGGAGGCAGCTTTCTTT
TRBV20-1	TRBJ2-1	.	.	CSGWPTYKEQFF	TGCAGTGGATGGCCGACCTACAAAGAGCAGTTCTTC
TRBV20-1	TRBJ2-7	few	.	CSATWDGHSYEQYF	TGCAGTGCTACTTGGGACGGACACTCCTACGAGCAGTACTTC
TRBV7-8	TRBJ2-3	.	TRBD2	CASSLGLAGGFTDTQYF	TGTGCCAGCAGCTTGGGGTTAGCGGGAGGCTTCACAGATACGCAGTATTTT
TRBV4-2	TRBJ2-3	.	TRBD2	CASSHPGLAALDTQYF	TGTGCCAGCAGCCACCCGGGACTAGCGGCTTTAGATACGCAGTATTTT
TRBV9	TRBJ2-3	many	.	CASSVDEGYTQYF	TGTGCCAGCAGCGTAGATGAGGGGTATACGCAGTATTTT
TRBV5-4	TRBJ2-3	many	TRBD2	CASSLRTLAGATDTQYF	TGTGCCAGCAGCCTTAGGACTCTAGCGGGAGCCACAGATACGCAGTATTTT
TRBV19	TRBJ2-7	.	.	CASSTGSSYEQYF	TGTGCCAGTAGTACCGGGAGCTCCTACGAGCAGTACTTC
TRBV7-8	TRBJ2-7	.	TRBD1	CASSWTGGDEQYF	TGTGCCAGCAGCTGGACAGGGGGAGACGAGCAGTACTTC
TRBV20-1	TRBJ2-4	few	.	CSAGEGVKNIQYF	TGCAGTGCTGGAGAAGGGGTAAAAAACATTCAGTACTTC
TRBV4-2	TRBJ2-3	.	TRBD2	CASSPFSGLAGVFTDTQYF	TGTGCCAGCAGCCCCTTTAGTGGGCTAGCGGGAGTGTTCACAGATACGCAGTATTTT
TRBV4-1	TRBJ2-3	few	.	CASSPAPSTDTQYF	TGCGCCAGCAGCCCAGCCCCTAGCACAGATACGCAGTATTTT
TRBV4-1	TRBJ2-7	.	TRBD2	CASSLSSGGPYEQYF	TGCGCCAGCAGCCTAAGCAGCGGGGGCCCCTATGAGCAGTACTTC
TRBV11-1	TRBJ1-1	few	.	CASNLWQGHTEAFF	TGTGCCAGCAATTTATGGCAGGGACACACTGAAGCTTTCTTT
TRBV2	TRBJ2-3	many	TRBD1	CATLRQGATDTQYF	TGTGCCACCTTAAGACAGGGTGCAACAGATACGCAGTATTTT